The clone carrying this T cell receptor beta chain came up a few times. This sample is part of a study of response to subunit inactivated influenza vaccine. The CDR3 loop spans 14 amino acids. V lost 0 bases and J 6 bases, leaving 15 bases between the germline ends. From germline, CDR1 is DFQATT and CDR2 SNEGSKA (reference sequence). TCRdb reanalysed the RT-PCR reads using MiXCR and keeps one entry per CDR3 protein. The sample yields around 790,000 distinct CDR3 sequences, about 20% seen once. The source of this sequence is a man in his fifties who received an inactivated influenza vaccine. The chain uses TRBV20-1 and TRBJ2-7; D ambiguous. The sequences come from PBMCs from blood, collected more than 4 days after vaccination. The CDR3 is CSARDITRGGEQYF. CDR3 bases: TGCAGTGCTAGAGATATAACCCGCGGTGGCGAGCAGTACTTC.